These T cell receptor beta chains were read from a single sample in a study of blood T cell repertoires in COVID-19. This table comes from immunoSEQ multiplex PCR, and its TCRdb copy is limited to in-frame clones, with some not included. The sample includes 110,000 or so clones, over 60% of them seen just once. Sequencing was performed on peripheral blood. The receptors come from a man between 70 and 80 years old with acute or convalescent COVID-19. Each CDR3 is given with its conserved first and last residue. The order of the fields is J gene, V gene, clone size, D gene, CDR3 protein, CDR3 DNA. The D gene is left open where the match is weak. A clone size is listed for some rows: how often the clone was seen (once, few, many), or a class if it is expanded.

>TRBJ2-5|TRBV5-1|NA|NA
CASSFTGLRGETQYF
TGCGCCAGCAGCTTTACGGGGCTTAGGGGGGAGACCCAGTACTTC
>TRBJ2-7|TRBV29-1|NA|TRBD1
CSVITGAPYEQYF
TGCAGCGTTATCACAGGGGCCCCCTACGAGCAGTACTTC
>TRBJ1-1|TRBV29-1|NA|NA
CSVGGVRENTEAFF
TGCAGCGTTGGGGGGGTCAGGGAGAACACTGAAGCTTTCTTT
>TRBJ2-2|TRBV4-1|NA|TRBD1
CASSQSFFWTGTRSAGELFF
TGCGCCAGCAGCCAATCATTTTTTTGGACAGGAACGAGGTCGGCCGGGGAGCTGTTTTTT
>TRBJ2-1|TRBV28|NA|NA
CASSLGLRGWGTYNEQFF
TGTGCCAGCAGTTTAGGGCTCAGGGGATGGGGGACCTACAATGAGCAGTTCTTC
>TRBJ1-2|TRBV5-4|NA|NA
CASSGGDYGYTF
TGTGCCAGCAGCGGAGGGGACTATGGCTACACCTTC
>TRBJ2-1|TRBV6-6|NA|TRBD1
CASTKGQGRNEQFF
TGTGCCAGCACCAAAGGACAGGGCAGGAATGAGCAGTTCTTC
>TRBJ2-7|TRBV12-5|many|TRBD1
CASGPGQGAYEQYF
TGTGCTAGTGGACCGGGACAGGGTGCCTACGAGCAGTACTTC
>TRBJ1-5|TRBV5-6|NA|NA
CASSLEAYSNQPQHF
TGTGCCAGCAGCTTGGAAGCTTATAGCAATCAGCCCCAGCATTTT
>TRBJ2-1|TRBV29-1|NA|NA
CSVERATNEQFF
TGCAGCGTGGAGAGGGCAACCAATGAGCAGTTCTTC
>TRBJ2-2|TRBV4-1|few|TRBD1
CASSEGRGRNGELFF
TGCGCCAGCAGCGAGGGAAGGGGGCGGAACGGGGAGCTGTTTTTT
>TRBJ1-3|TRBV9|NA|NA
CASTSGFVGNTIYF
TGTGCCAGCACCTCCGGGTTCGTAGGAAACACCATATATTTT
>TRBJ1-1|TRBV27|NA|NA
CASSQNGHSEAFF
TGTGCCAGCAGCCAAAACGGACACTCTGAAGCTTTCTTT
>TRBJ1-5|TRBV18|NA|TRBD1
CASSPSSTRGPQPQHF
TGTGCCAGCTCACCATCATCTACCAGGGGGCCTCAGCCCCAGCATTTT
>TRBJ2-7|TRBV10-3|NA|TRBD2
CAISDSSGSDEQYF
TGTGCCATCAGTGACAGTAGCGGGAGCGACGAGCAGTACTTC
>TRBJ1-6|TRBV7-2|NA|TRBD1
CASSSSGTGGESYNSPLHF
TGTGCCAGCAGCTCATCCGGGACAGGGGGCGAGTCCTATAATTCACCCCTCCACTTT
>TRBJ2-7|TRBV28|many|NA
CASSLSQAHYEQYF
TGTGCCAGCAGTTTGTCACAGGCCCACTACGAGCAGTACTTC
>TRBJ2-2|TRBV2|NA|TRBD1
CASTLQQLGQGKTGELFF
TGTGCCAGCACCCTCCAACAGTTGGGACAGGGTAAAACCGGGGAGCTGTTTTTT
>TRBJ2-1|TRBV3-1/TRBV3-2|NA|TRBD1
CASSQQGVGSYNEQFF
TGTGCCAGCAGCCAACAGGGGGTCGGTTCCTACAATGAGCAGTTCTTC
>TRBJ2-2|TRBV28|once|TRBD1
CASSSPTGGSGELFF
TGTGCCAGCAGTTCCCCGACAGGGGGGTCCGGGGAGCTGTTTTTT
>TRBJ2-1|TRBV21-1|NA|NA
CASSKQAGSYNEQFF
TGTGCCAGCAGCAAACAGGCTGGCTCCTACAATGAGCAGTTCTTC
>TRBJ2-1|TRBV24-1|NA|TRBD2
CATSDFGQGLYINEQFF
TGTGCCACCAGTGATTTTGGCCAGGGACTATATATCAATGAGCAGTTCTTC
>TRBJ1-3|TRBV25-1|few|TRBD1
CASSDRQGTNSGNTIYF
TGTGCCAGCAGTGACCGACAGGGGACAAACTCTGGAAACACCATATATTTT
>TRBJ1-6|TRBV14|NA|NA
CASSQGTTQISPLHF
TGTGCCAGCAGCCAGGGGACAACCCAAATTTCACCCCTCCACTTT
>TRBJ2-2|TRBV5-1|NA|TRBD1
CASSLGDRANTGELFF
TGCGCCAGCAGCTTGGGGGACAGAGCGAACACCGGGGAGCTGTTTTTT
>TRBJ2-7|TRBV11-2|NA|TRBD2
CASSERLAATYEQYF
TGTGCCAGCAGCGAAAGACTAGCTGCAACCTACGAGCAGTACTTC
>TRBJ2-5|TRBV29-1|few|NA
CSVETQARETQYF
TGCAGCGTTGAAACGCAAGCAAGAGAGACCCAGTACTTC
>TRBJ1-4|TRBV5-8|NA|NA
CASSPWSTGFGTNEKLFF
TGTGCCAGCAGCCCGTGGAGTACAGGGTTTGGAACTAATGAAAAACTGTTTTTT
>TRBJ2-5|TRBV11-2|NA|TRBD1
CASSNPGGYQETQYF
TGTGCCAGCAGCAACCCAGGGGGATACCAAGAGACCCAGTACTTC
>TRBJ2-5|TRBV7-2|NA|TRBD1
CASSLQGERETQYF
TGTGCCAGCAGCTTACAGGGGGAGCGAGAGACCCAGTACTTC
>TRBJ1-5|TRBV5-5|NA|NA
CASSLSGADQPQHF
TGTGCCAGCAGCTTGTCAGGGGCGGATCAGCCCCAGCATTTT
>TRBJ1-5|TRBV4-2|NA|TRBD1
CASSQGDRGNQPQHF
TGTGCCAGCAGCCAAGGGGACAGGGGGAATCAGCCCCAGCATTTT
>TRBJ2-4|TRBV2|NA|NA
CASTREEVQYF
TGTGCCAGCACTCGAGAGGAGGTTCAGTACTTC
>TRBJ1-6|TRBV27|NA|NA
CATRSGELIGNSPLHF
TGTGCCACGAGAAGTGGGGAGTTAATAGGAAATTCACCCCTCCACTTT
>TRBJ2-1|TRBV5-1|NA|TRBD2
CASSLLAGELYNEQFF
TGCGCCAGCAGCTTGCTAGCGGGAGAACTCTACAATGAGCAGTTCTTC
>TRBJ2-7|TRBV6-5|NA|TRBD1
CASSYSGTGRDEQYF
TGTGCCAGCAGTTACTCTGGGACAGGGAGGGACGAGCAGTACTTC
>TRBJ2-7|TRBV7-8|NA|TRBD1
CASSFDRGNYEQYF
TGTGCCAGCAGCTTTGACAGGGGAAACTACGAGCAGTACTTC
>TRBJ1-4|TRBV7-9|NA|NA
CASSSEVGGLGKLFF
TGTGCCAGCAGCTCTGAGGTCGGGGGGCTCGGAAAACTGTTTTTT
>TRBJ2-1|TRBV7-8|NA|TRBD1
CASSSRQGMDNEQFF
TGTGCCAGCAGCTCCCGACAGGGGATGGACAATGAGCAGTTCTTC
>TRBJ1-1|TRBV7-2|NA|NA
CASSFGGVMNTEAFF
TGTGCCAGCAGCTTCGGAGGAGTAATGAACACTGAAGCTTTCTTT
>TRBJ1-5|TRBV19|NA|NA
CASSVQGMGQPQHF
TGTGCCAGTAGTGTCCAGGGGATGGGTCAGCCCCAGCATTTT
>TRBJ1-2|TRBV4-1|NA|TRBD1
CASSPQGVGYGYTF
TGCGCCAGCAGCCCCCAGGGGGTCGGCTATGGCTACACCTTC
>TRBJ1-5|TRBV7-9|NA|NA
CASSRGESNQPQHF
TGTGCCAGCAGCCGCGGCGAGAGCAATCAGCCCCAGCATTTT
>TRBJ2-1|TRBV27|NA|NA
CASSFRDYNEQFF
TGTGCCAGCAGTTTCAGGGACTACAATGAGCAGTTCTTC
>TRBJ1-5|TRBV6-5|few|TRBD1
CASGQGNNQPQHF
TGTGCCAGTGGACAGGGGAACAATCAGCCCCAGCATTTT
>TRBJ2-7|TRBV6-5|NA|NA
CASRKMTAPAYEQYF
TGTGCCAGCAGGAAAATGACAGCTCCTGCCTACGAGCAGTACTTC
>TRBJ2-1|TRBV5-6|NA|TRBD1
CASSLAPFTGGSYNEQFF
TGTGCCAGCAGCTTGGCCCCTTTTACAGGGGGCTCCTACAATGAGCAGTTCTTC
>TRBJ1-2|TRBV5-1|NA|NA
CASGEAYGYTF
TGCGCATCGGGGGAGGCATATGGCTACACCTTC
>TRBJ2-7|TRBV6-5|NA|TRBD2
CASSLPGPGGEQYF
TGTGCCAGCAGCCTCCCGGGACCCGGGGGGGAGCAGTACTTC
>TRBJ1-1|TRBV30|NA|TRBD1
CAWSTGQGGLQAFF
TGTGCCTGGAGTACCGGACAGGGGGGATTGCAAGCTTTCTTT
>TRBJ1-2|TRBV7-2|NA|TRBD1
CASSFGTANYGYTF
TGTGCCAGCAGCTTTGGGACAGCTAACTATGGCTACACCTTC
>TRBJ1-4|TRBV5-1|NA|NA
CASSGGTGNEKLFF
TGCGCCAGCAGCGGCGGGACCGGTAATGAAAAACTGTTTTTT